The rows below give T cell receptor beta chains drawn from one sample of a study of blood T cell repertoires in COVID-19. This table comes from immunoSEQ multiplex PCR, and its TCRdb copy is limited to in-frame clones, with some not included. The sample lists 300,000 to 400,000 clones, around 87% occurring once. The sequencing input was peripheral blood. These receptors all come from a woman in her forties or fifties with COVID-19, enrolled during active disease. Both conserved end residues are part of each CDR3. The D gene is left open where the match is weak.

d_call	v_call	j_call	cdr3_nt	cdr3_aa
NA	TRBV3-1/TRBV3-2	TRBJ2-6	TGTGCCAGCAGCCCCGCCACTCGCTCTGGGGCCAACGTCCTGACTTTC	CASSPATRSGANVLTF
NA	TRBV19	TRBJ1-4	TGTGCCAGTAGTCTAGGACAGCTCCCTAATGAAAAACTGTTTTTT	CASSLGQLPNEKLFF
NA	TRBV6-6	TRBJ2-1	TGTGCCAGCAGTAACTATCCCCCTAGCTCCTACAATGAGCAGTTCTTC	CASSNYPPSSYNEQFF
NA	TRBV6-5	TRBJ1-5	TGTGCCAGCAGGCCACAGGCGGGCAATCAGCCCCAGCATTTT	CASRPQAGNQPQHF
NA	TRBV7-2	TRBJ1-2	TGTGCCAGCAGCTTAGACAACGGGGGTTATGGCTACACCTTC	CASSLDNGGYGYTF
NA	TRBV11-2	TRBJ2-1	TGTGCCAGCAGCTTACGACAGGCTAGCTCCTACAATGAGCAGTTCTTC	CASSLRQASSYNEQFF
NA	TRBV27	TRBJ1-2	TGTGCCAGCCTACCATTTTTCGGGGGGGGTGGCTACACCTTC	CASLPFFGGGGYTF
TRBD1	TRBV27	TRBJ2-5	TGTGCCAGCAGTTTATTGGGAGGGACAGGGATGTTTGAGACCCAGTACTTC	CASSLLGGTGMFETQYF
NA	TRBV24-1	TRBJ2-5	TGTGCCACGTCACCAGCGATGACGGGAGAGACCCAGTACTTC	CATSPAMTGETQYF
TRBD1	TRBV5-4	TRBJ2-7	TGTGCCAGCAGGCCCGGAACAGGGGCCTCCTACGAGCAGTACTTC	CASRPGTGASYEQYF
TRBD1	TRBV2	TRBJ1-4	TGTGCCAGCAGGAGGGCAGGGGGTTATGGTAATGAAAAACTGTTTTTT	CASRRAGGYGNEKLFF
NA	TRBV19	TRBJ2-1	TGTGCCAGTACGAACAGGGAAGCCTACAATGAGCAGTTCTTC	CASTNREAYNEQFF
NA	TRBV3-1/TRBV3-2	TRBJ1-4	TGTGCCAGCAGCCAAGCGGGCCAGCGCGGGGGAAAACTGTTTTTT	CASSQAGQRGGKLFF